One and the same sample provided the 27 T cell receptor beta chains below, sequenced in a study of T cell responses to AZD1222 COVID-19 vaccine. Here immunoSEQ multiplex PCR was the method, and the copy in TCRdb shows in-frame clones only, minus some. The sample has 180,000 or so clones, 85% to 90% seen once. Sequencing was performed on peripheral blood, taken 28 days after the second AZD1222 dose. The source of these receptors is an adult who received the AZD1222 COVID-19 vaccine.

CDR3 amino acids: CASSLPTSGTTDTQYF. The CDR3 region has the DNA TGCGCCAGCAGCTTGCCGACTAGCGGGACCACAGATACGCAGTATTTT. J is TRBJ2-3 and V is TRBV5-1, with 11 bases fitting TRBD2. In germline, CDR1 is SGHRS, CDR2 YFSETQ. The CDR3 contains 16 residues. Losses at the gene ends were 1 base for V and 2 bases for J; bases not matched to a gene: 3.

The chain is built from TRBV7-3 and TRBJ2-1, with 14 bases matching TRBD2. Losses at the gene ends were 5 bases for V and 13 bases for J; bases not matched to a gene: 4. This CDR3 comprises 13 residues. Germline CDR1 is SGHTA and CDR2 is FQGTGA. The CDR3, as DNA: TGTGCCAGCAGCCCGGGACTAGCGGGAGTTCAGTTCTTC. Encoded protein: CASSPGLAGVQFF. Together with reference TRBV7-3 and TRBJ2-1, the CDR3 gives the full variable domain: GAGVSQTPSNKVTEKGKYVELRCDPISGHTALYWYRQSLGQGPEFLIYFQGTGAADDSGLPNDRFFAVRPEGSVSTLKIQRTERGDSAVYLCASSPGLAGVQFFGPGTRLTVL.

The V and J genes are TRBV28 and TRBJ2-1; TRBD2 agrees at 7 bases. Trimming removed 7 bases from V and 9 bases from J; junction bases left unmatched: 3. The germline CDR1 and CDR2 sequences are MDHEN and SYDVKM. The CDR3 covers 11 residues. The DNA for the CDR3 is TGTGCCAGCATGGGGAGGGGTGAGCAGTTCTTC. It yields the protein CASMGRGEQFF.

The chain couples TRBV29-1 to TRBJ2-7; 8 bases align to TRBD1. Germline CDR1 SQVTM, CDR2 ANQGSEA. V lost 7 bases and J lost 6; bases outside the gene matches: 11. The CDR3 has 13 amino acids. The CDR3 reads CSARTGRNGEQYF. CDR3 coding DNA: TGCAGCGCCAGGACAGGGAGGAATGGCGAGCAGTACTTC.

CDR3 sequence: CASTISLTEAFF. The CDR3 coding sequence is TGTGCCAGCACCATAAGTTTAACTGAAGCTTTCTTT. The gene calls are TRBV21-1 and TRBJ1-1. TRBV21-1 corresponds to a pseudogene. This CDR3 comprises 12 residues.

The CDR3 here is CASSPGQPNAEAFF. The CDR3 DNA sequence: TGTGCCAGCTCTCCGGGACAACCTAACGCTGAAGCTTTCTTT. The rearrangement joins TRBV18 to TRBJ1-1, with D possibly TRBD1 on 6 matching bases. The V and J ends lost 6 bases and 6 bases respectively, with 17 bases between them. Per the germline V gene, CDR1 is KGHSH and CDR2 is LQKENI. The CDR3 loop spans 14 amino acids.

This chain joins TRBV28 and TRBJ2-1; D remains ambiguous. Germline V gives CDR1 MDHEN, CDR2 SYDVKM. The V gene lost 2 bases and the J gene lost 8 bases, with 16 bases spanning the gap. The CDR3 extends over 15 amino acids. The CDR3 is CASSLVDLLGDEQFF. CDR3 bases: TGTGCCAGCAGTTTAGTGGACCTCCTGGGCGATGAGCAGTTCTTC.

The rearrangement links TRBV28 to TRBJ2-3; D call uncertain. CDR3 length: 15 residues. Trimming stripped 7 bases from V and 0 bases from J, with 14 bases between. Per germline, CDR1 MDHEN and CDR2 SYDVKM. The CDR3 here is CASTPGDLSTDTQYF. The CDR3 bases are TGTGCCAGCACCCCCGGAGATCTAAGCACAGATACGCAGTATTTT.

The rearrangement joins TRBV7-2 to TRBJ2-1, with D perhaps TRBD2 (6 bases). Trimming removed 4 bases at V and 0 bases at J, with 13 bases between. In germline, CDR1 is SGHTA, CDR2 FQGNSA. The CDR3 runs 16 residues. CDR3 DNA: TGTGCCAGCAGCTCCAAAGCGGGTGACTCCTACAATGAGCAGTTCTTC. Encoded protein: CASSSKAGDSYNEQFF.

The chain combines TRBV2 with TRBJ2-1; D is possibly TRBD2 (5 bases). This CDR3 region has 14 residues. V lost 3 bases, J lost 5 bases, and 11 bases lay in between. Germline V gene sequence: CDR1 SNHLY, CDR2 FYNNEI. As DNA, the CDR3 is TGTGCCAGCAGTGACGGGTCGGGAAACAATGAGCAGTTCTTC. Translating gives CASSDGSGNNEQFF.

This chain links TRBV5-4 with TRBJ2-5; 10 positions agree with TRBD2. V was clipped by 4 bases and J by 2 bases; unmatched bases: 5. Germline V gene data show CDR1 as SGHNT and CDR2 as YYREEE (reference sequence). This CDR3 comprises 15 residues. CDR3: CASSRETSGQETQYF. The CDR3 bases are TGTGCCAGCAGCCGTGAGACTAGCGGGCAAGAGACCCAGTACTTC. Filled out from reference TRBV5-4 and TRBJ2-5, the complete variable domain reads ETGVTQSPTHLIKTRGQQVTLRCSSQSGHNTVSWYQQALGQGPQFIFQYYREEENGRGNFPPRFSGLQFPNYSSELNVNALELDDSALYLCASSRETSGQETQYFGPGTRLLVL.

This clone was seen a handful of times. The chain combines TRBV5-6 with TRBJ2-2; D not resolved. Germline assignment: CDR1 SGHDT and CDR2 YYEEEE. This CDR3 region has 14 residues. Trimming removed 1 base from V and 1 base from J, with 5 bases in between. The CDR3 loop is CASSLNRNTGELFF. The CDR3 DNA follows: TGTGCCAGCAGCTTGAACAGGAACACCGGGGAGCTGTTTTTT.

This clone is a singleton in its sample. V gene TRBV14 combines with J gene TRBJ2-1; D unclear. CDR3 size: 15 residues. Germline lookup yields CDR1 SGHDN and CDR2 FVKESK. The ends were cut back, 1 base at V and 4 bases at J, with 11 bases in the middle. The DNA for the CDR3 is TGTGCCAGCAGCCAAGGCAGGCCCCCTTACAATGAGCAGTTCTTC. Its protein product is CASSQGRPPYNEQFF.

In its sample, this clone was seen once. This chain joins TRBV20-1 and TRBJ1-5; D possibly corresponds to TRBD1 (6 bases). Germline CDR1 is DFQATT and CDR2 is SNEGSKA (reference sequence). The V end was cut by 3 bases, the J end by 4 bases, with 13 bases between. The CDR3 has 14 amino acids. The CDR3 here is CSASKGGINQPQHF. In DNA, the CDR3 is TGCAGTGCTAGTAAAGGGGGGATAAATCAGCCCCAGCATTTT.

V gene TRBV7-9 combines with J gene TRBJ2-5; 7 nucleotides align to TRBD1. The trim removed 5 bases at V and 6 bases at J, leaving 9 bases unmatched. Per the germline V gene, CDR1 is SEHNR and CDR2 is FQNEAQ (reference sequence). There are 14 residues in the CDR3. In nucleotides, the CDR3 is TGTGCCAGCAGCCCCAACAGGGGAAGACAGACCCAGTACTTC. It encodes CASSPNRGRQTQYF.

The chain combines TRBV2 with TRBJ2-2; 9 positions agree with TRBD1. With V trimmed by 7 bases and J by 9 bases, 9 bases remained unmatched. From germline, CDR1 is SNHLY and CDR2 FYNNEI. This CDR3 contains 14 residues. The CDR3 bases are TGTGCCAGCACCATGCCGGGACAGGGCCGGGAGCTGTTTTTT. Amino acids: CASTMPGQGRELFF.

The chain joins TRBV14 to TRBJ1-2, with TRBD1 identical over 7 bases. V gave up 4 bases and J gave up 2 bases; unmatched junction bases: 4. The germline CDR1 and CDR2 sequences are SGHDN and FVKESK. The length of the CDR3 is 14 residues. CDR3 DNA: TGTGCCAGCAGCCCAGGGGGAGGAAACTATGGCTACACCTTC. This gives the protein CASSPGGGNYGYTF.

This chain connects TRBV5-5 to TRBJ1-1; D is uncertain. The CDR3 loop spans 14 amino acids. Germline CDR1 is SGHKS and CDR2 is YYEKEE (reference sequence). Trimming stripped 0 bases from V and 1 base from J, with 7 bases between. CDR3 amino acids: CASSLGHGNTEAFF. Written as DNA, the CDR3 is TGTGCCAGCAGCTTGGGACACGGGAACACTGAAGCTTTCTTT.

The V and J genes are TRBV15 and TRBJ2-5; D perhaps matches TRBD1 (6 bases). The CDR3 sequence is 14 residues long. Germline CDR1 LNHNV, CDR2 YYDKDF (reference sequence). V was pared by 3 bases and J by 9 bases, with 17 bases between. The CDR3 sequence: CATSRDTGWGPQYF. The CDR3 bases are TGTGCCACCAGCAGGGATACAGGCTGGGGGCCCCAGTACTTC.

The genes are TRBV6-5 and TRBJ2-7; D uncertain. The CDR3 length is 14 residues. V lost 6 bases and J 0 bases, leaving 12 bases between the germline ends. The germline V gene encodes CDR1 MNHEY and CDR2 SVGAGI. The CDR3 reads CASSRPGNSYEQYF. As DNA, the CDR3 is TGTGCCAGCAGCAGACCCGGAAACTCCTACGAGCAGTACTTC.

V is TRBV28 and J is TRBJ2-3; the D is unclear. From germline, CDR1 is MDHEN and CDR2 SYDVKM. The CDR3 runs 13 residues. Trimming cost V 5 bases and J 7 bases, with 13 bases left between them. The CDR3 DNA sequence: TGTGCCAGCAGTATACTAACAGATAATACGCAGTATTTT. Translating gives CASSILTDNTQYF.

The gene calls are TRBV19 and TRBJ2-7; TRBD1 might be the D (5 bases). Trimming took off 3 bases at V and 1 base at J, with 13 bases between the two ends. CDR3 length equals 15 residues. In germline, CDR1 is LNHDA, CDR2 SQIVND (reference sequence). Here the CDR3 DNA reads TGTGCCAGTAGTATCGGTCAGGGAAATTCCTACGAGCAGTACTTC. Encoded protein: CASSIGQGNSYEQYF. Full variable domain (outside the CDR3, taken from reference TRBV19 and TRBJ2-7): DGGITQSPKYLFRKEGQNVTLSCEQNLNHDAMYWYRQDPGQGLRLIYYSQIVNDFQKGDIAEGYSVSREKKESFPLTVTSAQKNPTAFYLCASSIGQGNSYEQYFGPGTRLTVT.

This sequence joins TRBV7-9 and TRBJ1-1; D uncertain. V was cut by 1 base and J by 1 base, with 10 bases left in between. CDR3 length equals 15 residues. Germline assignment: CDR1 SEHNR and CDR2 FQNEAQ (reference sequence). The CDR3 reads CASSLEPIQNTEAFF. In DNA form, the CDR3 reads TGTGCCAGCAGCTTAGAGCCGATACAGAACACTGAAGCTTTCTTT. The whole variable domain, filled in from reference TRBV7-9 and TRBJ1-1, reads DTGVSQNPRHKITKRGQNVTFRCDPISEHNRLYWYRQTLGQGPEFLTYFQNEAQLEKSRLLSDRFSAERPKGSFSTLEIQRTEQGDSAMYLCASSLEPIQNTEAFFGQGTRLTVV.

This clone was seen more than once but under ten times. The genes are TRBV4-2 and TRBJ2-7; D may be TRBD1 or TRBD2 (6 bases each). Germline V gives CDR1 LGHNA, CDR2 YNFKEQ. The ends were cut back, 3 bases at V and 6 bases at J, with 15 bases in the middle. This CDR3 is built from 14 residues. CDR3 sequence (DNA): TGTGCCAGCAGCCAGGCCGGGGGCGGGGCCGAGCAGTACTTC. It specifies CASSQAGGGAEQYF.

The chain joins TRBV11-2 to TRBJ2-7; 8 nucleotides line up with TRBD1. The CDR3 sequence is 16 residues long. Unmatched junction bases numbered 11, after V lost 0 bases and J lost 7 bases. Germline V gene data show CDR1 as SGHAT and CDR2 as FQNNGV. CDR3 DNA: TGTGCCAGCAGCTTAGATCGGAGGCAGGGGGCTCGGGAGCAGTACTTC. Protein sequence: CASSLDRRQGAREQYF. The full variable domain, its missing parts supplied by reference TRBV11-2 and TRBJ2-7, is EAGVAQSPRYKIIEKRQSVAFWCNPISGHATLYWYQQILGQGPKLLIQFQNNGVVDDSQLPKDRFSAERLKGVDSTLKIQPAKLEDSAVYLCASSLDRRQGAREQYFGPGTRLTVT.

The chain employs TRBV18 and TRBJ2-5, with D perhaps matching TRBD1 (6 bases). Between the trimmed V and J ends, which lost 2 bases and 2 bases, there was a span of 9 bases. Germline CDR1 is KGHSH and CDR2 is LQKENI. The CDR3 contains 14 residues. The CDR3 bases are TGTGCCAGCTCACCAGGGACACCTCAAGAGACCCAGTACTTC. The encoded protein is CASSPGTPQETQYF.

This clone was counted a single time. As DNA, the CDR3 is TGTGCCAGCAGCTCGAGCGGGAGCACAGATACGCAGTATTTT. This gives the protein CASSSSGSTDTQYF. The chain uses TRBV27 and TRBJ2-3; tentative D call: TRBD2 (6 bases). Trimming removed 6 bases from V and 0 bases from J, with 10 bases in between. Per the germline V gene, CDR1 is MNHEY and CDR2 is SMNVEV (reference sequence). The CDR3 consists of 14 residues.